This T cell receptor (beta chain) was sequenced in a study of T cell repertoires in cytomegalovirus infection. MiXCR, applied by TCRdb to the reads, yields one record per CDR3 protein. The sample records hundreds of thousands of distinct CDR3 sequences, approximately 33% being singletons. The V and J ends lost 8 bases and 1 base, in that order; junction bases with no gene match: 10. The germline gives CDR1 SEHNR, CDR2 FQNEAQ (reference sequence). The CDR3 consists of 15 residues. Study results and limitations: HLA-C-restricted CMV-specific TCR beta clonotypes were dominant in the ex vivo response.

Notes on this clonotype: The antigen is undetermined.

Sequenced sample: PBMCs. The V and J genes are TRBV7-9 and TRBJ2-7, with 8 bases matching TRBD1. The clonotype comes from a human donor in good health (CMV status not recorded). Some clones in this sample may be carry-over from other donors' samples. Here the CDR3 reads CASRSNRGKSYEQYF. CDR3 DNA: TGTGCCAGCCGCTCAAACAGGGGGAAATCCTACGAGCAGTACTTC. The full variable domain, in which reference TRBV7-9 and TRBJ2-7 provide the parts outside the CDR3, is DTGVSQNPRHKITKRGQNVTFRCDPISEHNRLYWYRQTLGQGPEFLTYFQNEAQLEKSRLLSDRFSAERPKGSFSTLEIQRTEQGDSAMYLCASRSNRGKSYEQYFGPGTRLTVT.